This T cell receptor (beta chain) was captured by sequencing in a study of technical replicates of blood from a handful of donors. This table comes from immunoSEQ multiplex PCR, and its TCRdb copy is limited to in-frame clones, with some not included. Altogether about 75,000 clones are present, 91% being singletons, with the ten largest covering under 0.4%. The ends were cut back, 1 base at V and 7 bases at J, with 16 bases in the middle. Germline V gene lookup returns CDR1 MNHEY and CDR2 SMNVEV (reference sequence). The CDR3 covers 15 residues. Sequencing input: T cells isolated from PBMCs. V gene TRBV27 combines with J gene TRBJ1-2, with TRBD1 as a possible D gene (6 bases). This receptor was taken from a human donor in good health. Some clones in this sample may be carry-over from other donors' samples. The CDR3 region has the DNA TGTGCCAGCAGTTTATATGCAGGGGAATTCGGTGGCTACACCTTC. Translating it yields CASSLYAGEFGGYTF.